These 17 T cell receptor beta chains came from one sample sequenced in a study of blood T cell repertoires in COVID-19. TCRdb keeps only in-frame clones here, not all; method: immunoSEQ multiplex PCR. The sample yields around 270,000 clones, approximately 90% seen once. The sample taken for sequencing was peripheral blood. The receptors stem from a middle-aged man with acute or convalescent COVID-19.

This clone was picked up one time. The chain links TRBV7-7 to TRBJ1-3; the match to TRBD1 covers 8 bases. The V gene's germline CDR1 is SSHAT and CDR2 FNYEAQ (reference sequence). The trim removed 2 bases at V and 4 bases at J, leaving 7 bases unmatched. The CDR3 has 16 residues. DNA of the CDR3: TGTGCCAGCAGCTTAAACCCAGGGGGCCGGGGAAACACCATATATTTT. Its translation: CASSLNPGGRGNTIYF.

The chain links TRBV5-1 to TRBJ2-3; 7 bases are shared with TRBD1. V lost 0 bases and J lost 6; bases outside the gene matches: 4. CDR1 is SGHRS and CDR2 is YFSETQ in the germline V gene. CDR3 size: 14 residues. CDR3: CASSLGGTVDTQYF. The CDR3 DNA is TGCGCCAGCAGCTTGGGGGGGACAGTGGATACGCAGTATTTT.

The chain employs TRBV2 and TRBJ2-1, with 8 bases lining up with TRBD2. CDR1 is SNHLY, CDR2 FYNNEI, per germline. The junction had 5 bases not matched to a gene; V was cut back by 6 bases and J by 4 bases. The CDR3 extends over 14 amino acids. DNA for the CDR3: TGTGCCAGCAGCGAGCGGGGGCAGTACAATGAGCAGTTCTTC. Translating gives CASSERGQYNEQFF. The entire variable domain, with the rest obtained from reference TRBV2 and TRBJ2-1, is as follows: EPEVTQTPSHQVTQMGQEVILRCVPISNHLYFYWYRQILGQKVEFLVSFYNNEISEKSEIFDDQFSVERPDGSNFTLKIRSTKLEDSAMYFCASSERGQYNEQFFGPGTRLTVL.

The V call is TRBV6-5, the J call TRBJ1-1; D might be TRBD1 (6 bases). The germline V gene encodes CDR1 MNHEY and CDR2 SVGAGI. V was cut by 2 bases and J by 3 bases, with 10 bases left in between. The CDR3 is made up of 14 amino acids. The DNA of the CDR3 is TGTGCCAGCAGTTACACCCGACAGGACACTGAAGCTTTCTTT. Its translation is CASSYTRQDTEAFF.

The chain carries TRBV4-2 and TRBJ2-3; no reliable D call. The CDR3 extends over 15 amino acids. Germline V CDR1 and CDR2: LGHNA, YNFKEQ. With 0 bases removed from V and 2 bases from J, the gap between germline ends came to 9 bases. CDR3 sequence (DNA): TGTGCCAGCAGCCAAGAATGGGCTCTCACAGATACGCAGTATTTT. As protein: CASSQEWALTDTQYF.

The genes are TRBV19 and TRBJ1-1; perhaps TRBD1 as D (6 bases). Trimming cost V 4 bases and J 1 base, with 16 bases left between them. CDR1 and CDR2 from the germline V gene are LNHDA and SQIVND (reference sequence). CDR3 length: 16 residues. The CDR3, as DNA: TGTGCCAGTAGTAGGTTCGGGGGGCTGGGGAACACTGAAGCTTTCTTT. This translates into CASSRFGGLGNTEAFF.

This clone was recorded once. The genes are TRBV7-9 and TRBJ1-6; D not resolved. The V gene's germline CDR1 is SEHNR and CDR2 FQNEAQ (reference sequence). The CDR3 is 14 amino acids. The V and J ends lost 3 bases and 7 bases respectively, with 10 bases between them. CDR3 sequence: CASSFGVSNSPLHF. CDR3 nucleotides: TGTGCCAGCAGCTTCGGTGTCTCAAATTCACCCCTCCACTTT.

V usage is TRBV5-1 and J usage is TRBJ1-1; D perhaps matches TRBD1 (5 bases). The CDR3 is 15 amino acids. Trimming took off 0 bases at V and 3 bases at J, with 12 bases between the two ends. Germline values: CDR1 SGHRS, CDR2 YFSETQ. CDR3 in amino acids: CASSLEPGGDTEAFF. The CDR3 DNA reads TGCGCCAGCAGCTTGGAACCGGGAGGGGACACTGAAGCTTTCTTT.

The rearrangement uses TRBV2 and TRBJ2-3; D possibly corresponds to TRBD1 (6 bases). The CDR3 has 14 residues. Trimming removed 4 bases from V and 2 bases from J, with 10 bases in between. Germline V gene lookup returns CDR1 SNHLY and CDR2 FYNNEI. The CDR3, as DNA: TGTGCCAGCAGTGTTCAGGGGTCCACAGATACGCAGTATTTT. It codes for CASSVQGSTDTQYF.

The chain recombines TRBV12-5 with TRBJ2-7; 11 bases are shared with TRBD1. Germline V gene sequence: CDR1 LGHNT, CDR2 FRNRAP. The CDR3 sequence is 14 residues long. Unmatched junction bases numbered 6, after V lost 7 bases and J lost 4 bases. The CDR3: CASVPGQGAYEQYF. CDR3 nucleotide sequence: TGTGCTAGTGTTCCCGGACAGGGGGCGTACGAGCAGTACTTC.

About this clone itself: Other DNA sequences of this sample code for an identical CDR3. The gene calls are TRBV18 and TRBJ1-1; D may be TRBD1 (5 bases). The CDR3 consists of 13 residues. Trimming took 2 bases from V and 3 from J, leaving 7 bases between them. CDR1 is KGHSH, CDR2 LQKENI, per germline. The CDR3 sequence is CASSPGGDTEAFF. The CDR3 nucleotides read TGTGCCAGCTCACCAGGGGGGGACACTGAAGCTTTCTTT.

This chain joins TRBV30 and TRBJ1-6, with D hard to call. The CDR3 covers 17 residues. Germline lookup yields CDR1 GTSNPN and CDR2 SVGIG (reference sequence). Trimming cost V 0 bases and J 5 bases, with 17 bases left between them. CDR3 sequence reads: CAWSVGFVRIDNSPLHF. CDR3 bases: TGTGCCTGGAGTGTAGGCTTTGTGAGGATCGATAATTCACCCCTCCACTTT.

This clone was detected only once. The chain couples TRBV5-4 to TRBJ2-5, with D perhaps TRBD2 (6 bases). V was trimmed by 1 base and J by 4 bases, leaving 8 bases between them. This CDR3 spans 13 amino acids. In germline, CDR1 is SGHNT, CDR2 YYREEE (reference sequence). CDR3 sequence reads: CASSLQGGETQYF. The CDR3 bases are TGTGCCAGCAGCTTGCAGGGAGGAGAGACCCAGTACTTC.

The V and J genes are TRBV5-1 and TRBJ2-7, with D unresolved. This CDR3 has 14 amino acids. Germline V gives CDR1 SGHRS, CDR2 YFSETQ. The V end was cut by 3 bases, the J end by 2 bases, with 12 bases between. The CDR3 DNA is TGCGCCAGCAGCTATGGCAGGATACCCTACGAGCAGTACTTC. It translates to CASSYGRIPYEQYF.

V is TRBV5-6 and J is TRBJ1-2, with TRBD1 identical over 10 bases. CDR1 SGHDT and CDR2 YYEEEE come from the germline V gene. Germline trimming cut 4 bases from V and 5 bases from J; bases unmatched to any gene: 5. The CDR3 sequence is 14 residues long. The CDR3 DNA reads TGTGCCAGCAGCCCGACAGGGGGCGCTTATGGCTACACCTTC. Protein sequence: CASSPTGGAYGYTF.

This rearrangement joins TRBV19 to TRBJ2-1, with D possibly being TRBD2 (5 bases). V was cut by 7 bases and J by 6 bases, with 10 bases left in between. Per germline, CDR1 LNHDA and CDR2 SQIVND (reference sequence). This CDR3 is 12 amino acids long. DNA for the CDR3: TGTGCCAGTATTTCCGGACTCAATGAGCAGTTCTTC. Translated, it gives CASISGLNEQFF.

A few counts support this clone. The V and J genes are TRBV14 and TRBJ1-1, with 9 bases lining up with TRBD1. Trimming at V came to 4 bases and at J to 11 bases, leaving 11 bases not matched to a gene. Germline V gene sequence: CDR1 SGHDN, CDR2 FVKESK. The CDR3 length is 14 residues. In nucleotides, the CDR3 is TGTGCCAGCAGCCTTTTCCGGGACAGGGAATCGGCTTTCTTT. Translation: CASSLFRDRESAFF.